The 18 T cell receptor beta chains below come from one sample, sequenced in a study of blood T cell repertoires in COVID-19. The protocol was immunoSEQ multiplex PCR, while the TCRdb copy is restricted to in-frame clones and leaves out a portion. The profile shows tens of thousands of clones, roughly 90% of them singletons. The sequenced material came from peripheral blood. The receptors originated from a human donor in a cohort sampled during active COVID-19.

J is TRBJ2-3 and V is TRBV2; perhaps TRBD2 as D (6 bases). Trimming pared 3 bases from V and 1 base from J, leaving 11 bases between. The CDR3 contains 15 residues. Germline CDR1 is SNHLY and CDR2 is FYNNEI. The CDR3 here is CASSDAGSRTDTQYF. In DNA, the CDR3 is TGTGCCAGCAGTGACGCGGGGTCTCGCACAGATACGCAGTATTTT.

The count of this clone is one. The J gene is TRBJ1-2, the V gene TRBV3-1 (or the pseudogene TRBV3-2); TRBD1 might be the D (6 bases). The CDR3 runs 15 residues. Between the trimmed V and J ends, which lost 1 base and 4 bases, there was a span of 13 bases. Germline V lookup: CDR1 LGHDT, CDR2 YNNKEL (reference sequence). CDR3 protein: CASSQVQGPLYGYTF. In nucleotides, the CDR3 is TGTGCCAGCAGCCAAGTACAGGGACCACTCTATGGCTACACCTTC.

The chain links TRBV28 to TRBJ2-2, with a possible D match to TRBD1 (6 bases). V lost 2 bases to trimming and J lost 3 bases, with 16 bases between them. Germline V lookup: CDR1 MDHEN, CDR2 SYDVKM. This CDR3 is built from 17 residues. CDR3 sequence: CASSLVRGSIDTGELFF. As DNA, the CDR3 is TGTGCCAGCAGTTTAGTAAGGGGGAGTATAGACACCGGGGAGCTGTTTTTT.

CDR3 in amino acids: CASSREGAQHF. In DNA, the CDR3 is TGTGCCAGCAGCCGCGAGGGGGCCCAGCATTTT. The chain recombines TRBV5-8 with TRBJ1-5, with D perhaps TRBD1 (6 bases). The CDR3 loop spans 11 amino acids. The V gene's germline CDR1 is SGHTS and CDR2 YDEGEE. Between the trimmed V and J ends, which lost 4 bases and 11 bases, there was a span of 10 bases.

The chain employs TRBV19 and TRBJ2-3; TRBD2 agrees at 14 bases. The germline CDR1 and CDR2 sequences are LNHDA and SQIVND (reference sequence). The trim removed 4 bases at V and 5 bases at J, leaving 5 bases unmatched. The CDR3 is 16 amino acids. The CDR3 nucleotides are TGTGCCAGTAGTACCCGGACTAGCGGGAGGATAGATACGCAGTATTTT. Residues: CASSTRTSGRIDTQYF.

The V and J genes are TRBV6-2 or TRBV6-3 and TRBJ2-5, with D perhaps matching TRBD2 (6 bases). Trimming shortened V by 5 bases and J by 5 bases, and 15 bases separated the two germline ends. Germline V lookup: CDR1 MNHEY, CDR2 SVGEGT. The CDR3 loop spans 14 amino acids. CDR3 loop: CASSTGRTGETQYF. Written as DNA, the CDR3 is TGTGCCAGCAGTACCGGGAGAACGGGGGAGACCCAGTACTTC.

The rearrangement links TRBV5-8 to TRBJ2-3, with 10 bases identical to TRBD2. V gave up 4 bases and J gave up 6 bases; unmatched junction bases: 8. There are 15 residues in the CDR3. Germline values: CDR1 SGHTS, CDR2 YDEGEE. The DNA of the CDR3 is TGTGCCAGCAGCAAGCCAGCGGGAGGGGTGGATACGCAGTATTTT. Amino acids: CASSKPAGGVDTQYF.

The rearrangement joins TRBV11-3 to TRBJ2-6; TRBD2 is a possible D gene (5 bases). This CDR3 is built from 16 residues. V lost 4 bases and J 0 bases, leaving 10 bases between the germline ends. Germline V gene lookup returns CDR1 SGHNT and CDR2 YENEEA. The CDR3 DNA is TGTGCCAGCAGCTCAAGGGAGAGCTCTGGGGCCAACGTCCTGACTTTC. It is translated as CASSSRESSGANVLTF.

DNA for the CDR3: TGTGCCAGCAGTGGAGACAGGGAACCTTCCTACGAGCAGTACTTC. This encodes CASSGDREPSYEQYF. The chain is built from TRBV28 and TRBJ2-7; 7 positions match TRBD1. Germline CDR1 and CDR2: MDHEN and SYDVKM. The CDR3 sequence is 15 residues long. V lost 5 bases and J lost 1; bases outside the gene matches: 8.

This clone appeared a single time. V usage is TRBV18 and J usage is TRBJ2-7; 15 positions match TRBD2. The trim removed 0 bases at V and 5 bases at J, leaving 5 bases unmatched. The CDR3 length is 17 residues. Germline V gene sequence: CDR1 KGHSH, CDR2 LQKENI. The CDR3: CASSPPGLAGGKDEQYF. The CDR3 nucleotides are TGTGCCAGCTCACCACCGGGACTAGCGGGAGGAAAGGACGAGCAGTACTTC.

This clone was seen a handful of times. The chain recombines TRBV6-5 with TRBJ2-2; 14 bases fit TRBD2. Germline V lookup: CDR1 MNHEY, CDR2 SVGAGI. The junction had 0 bases not matched to a gene; V was cut back by 2 bases and J by 4 bases. The CDR3 consists of 16 residues. CDR3 DNA: TGTGCCAGCAGTTACGGGACTAGCGGGAGCACCGGGGAGCTGTTTTTT. Its translation is CASSYGTSGSTGELFF.

Only a few counts were recorded for this clone. The V gene is TRBV4-2, the J gene TRBJ1-2, with D tentatively TRBD1 (6 bases). Germline V gene sequence: CDR1 LGHNA, CDR2 YNFKEQ. V lost 4 bases, J lost 7 bases, and 13 bases lay in between. The CDR3 sequence is 13 residues long. The CDR3 sequence: CASSRPGQGGYTF. The CDR3 coding sequence is TGTGCCAGCAGCCGACCGGGACAAGGTGGCTACACCTTC.

This sequence joins TRBV29-1 and TRBJ1-2; 10 nucleotides line up with TRBD1. V lost 7 bases, J lost 7 bases, and 9 bases stayed unmatched. CDR3 size: 13 residues. Looked up from germline, CDR1 is SQVTM and CDR2 is ANQGSEA. The CDR3 sequence is CSAPDRGTGGYTF. CDR3 sequence (DNA): TGCAGCGCCCCGGACAGGGGGACGGGTGGCTACACCTTC.

V usage is TRBV19 and J usage is TRBJ1-6; 10 nucleotides line up with TRBD1. The ends lost 3 bases at V and 10 bases at J; junction bases unmatched: 3. The CDR3 has 14 residues. Looked up from germline, CDR1 is LNHDA and CDR2 is SQIVND (reference sequence). In nucleotides, the CDR3 is TGTGCCAGTAGTATGGGACAGGGGCGGTCACCCCTCCACTTT. It codes for CASSMGQGRSPLHF.

This clone is medium-sized. The chain uses TRBV27 and TRBJ2-1; a weak D match, TRBD1 (6 bases). The CDR3 covers 15 residues. Trimming took off 0 bases at V and 3 bases at J, with 9 bases between the two ends. CDR1 MNHEY and CDR2 SMNVEV come from the germline V gene (reference sequence). CDR3 residues: CASSLSDSYYNEQFF. CDR3 nucleotides: TGTGCCAGCAGTTTATCGGACAGTTACTACAATGAGCAGTTCTTC.

The chain carries TRBV19 and TRBJ2-7; TRBD1 agrees at 7 bases. With 8 bases clipped from V and 1 base from J, the junction kept 2 bases outside the gene matches. The CDR3 loop spans 12 amino acids. CDR1 LNHDA and CDR2 SQIVND come from the germline V gene (reference sequence). CDR3 nucleotide sequence: TGTGCCAGTGGGGACAGATCCTACGAGCAGTACTTC. It translates to CASGDRSYEQYF.

The V and J genes are TRBV15 and TRBJ2-7; tentative D call: TRBD1 (5 bases). The length of the CDR3 is 14 residues. The V gene's germline CDR1 is LNHNV and CDR2 YYDKDF (reference sequence). Trimming removed 0 bases at V and 2 bases at J, with 8 bases between. CDR3 nucleotides: TGTGCCACCAGCAGAGATCAGGGAACCTACGAGCAGTACTTC. Protein sequence: CATSRDQGTYEQYF.

The rearrangement links TRBV27 to TRBJ2-7, with 11 bases fitting TRBD2. CDR1 MNHEY and CDR2 SMNVEV come from the germline V gene (reference sequence). This CDR3 contains 14 residues. Trimming cost V 3 bases and J 5 bases; bases outside gene matches: 3. This chain's CDR3 is CASSFLAGGNEQYF. Written as DNA, the CDR3 is TGTGCCAGCAGTTTCCTAGCGGGAGGAAACGAGCAGTACTTC.